Listed below are T cell receptor beta chains from one sample, sequenced in a study of cytomegalovirus exposure and HLA in healthy donors. The table came from immunoSEQ multiplex PCR; TCRdb's copy has only in-frame clones and leaves some out. The sample has about 130,000 clones; over 75% are singletons. Sequenced input: PBMCs. The receptors here all came from a man in his forties or fifties in good health and CMV-seronegative. Both conserved end residues are part of each CDR3. D genes are given only for firm matches. The size field is filled for only some rows; it gives once, few, many or a size class.

d_gene	v_gene	j_gene	abundance	CDR3aa	CDR3nt
NA	TRBV19	TRBJ2-5	NA	CASSIARRAQETQYF	TGTGCCAGTAGTATAGCCCGCAGGGCCCAAGAGACCCAGTACTTC
NA	TRBV7-3	TRBJ2-5	NA	CASSGRRGETQYF	TGTGCCAGCAGCGGGAGGAGAGGAGAGACCCAGTACTTC
NA	TRBV7-9	TRBJ2-7	few	CASSSYGLQGSYEQYF	TGTGCCAGCAGCTCATACGGGCTACAGGGATCCTACGAGCAGTACTTC
TRBD2	TRBV4-1	TRBJ2-1	NA	CASSQVAGRAGGGNEQFF	TGCGCCAGCAGCCAAGTAGCCGGGCGGGCGGGAGGTGGTAATGAGCAGTTCTTC
NA	TRBV5-4	TRBJ2-3	NA	CASSLFSDYRGTDTQYF	TGTGCCAGCAGCTTGTTCTCGGACTATCGAGGGACAGATACGCAGTATTTT
NA	TRBV28	TRBJ1-5	NA	CASSFSDRDQPQHF	TGTGCCAGCAGTTTTTCGGACAGAGATCAGCCCCAGCATTTT
NA	TRBV29-1	TRBJ2-7	NA	CSVKNNEQYF	TGCAGCGTTAAAAACAACGAGCAGTACTTC
NA	TRBV2	TRBJ2-1	once	CASSEFQGPENEQFF	TGTGCCAGCAGTGAATTCCAGGGGCCGGAGAATGAGCAGTTCTTC
NA	TRBV9	TRBJ1-1	NA	CASSHGRFGTEAFF	TGTGCCAGCAGTCATGGGCGTTTTGGGACTGAAGCTTTCTTT
TRBD1	TRBV7-8	TRBJ2-2	NA	CASSTTGGSHTGELFF	TGTGCCAGCAGCACGACAGGGGGCAGTCACACCGGGGAGCTGTTTTTT
NA	TRBV10-3	TRBJ2-7	NA	CAISEPGGFSDEQYF	TGTGCCATCAGTGAGCCGGGCGGGTTTTCGGACGAGCAGTACTTC
TRBD2	TRBV19	TRBJ2-3	NA	CASSSPPRLAAPRFGTDTQYF	TGTGCCAGTAGTTCCCCCCCGAGACTAGCGGCACCCCGATTCGGCACAGATACGCAGTATTTT
NA	TRBV9	TRBJ1-6	NA	CASSPTDSSYNSPLHF	TGTGCCAGCAGCCCGACGGACAGCTCCTATAATTCACCCCTCCACTTT
NA	TRBV27	TRBJ2-3	NA	CASSSRERIDTQYF	TGTGCCAGCAGTTCCCGGGAGCGTATAGATACGCAGTATTTT
NA	TRBV4-3	TRBJ1-2	NA	CASSQVLERNGYTF	TGCGCCAGCAGCCAAGTACTGGAGAGAAATGGCTACACCTTC
TRBD1	TRBV19	TRBJ2-7	NA	CASSPGQGAYEQYF	TGTGCCAGTAGCCCGGGACAGGGGGCCTACGAGCAGTACTTC
TRBD2	TRBV7-2	TRBJ2-1	NA	CASSLPGGNEQFF	TGTGCCAGCAGCTTACCGGGAGGCAATGAGCAGTTCTTC
TRBD2	TRBV7-9	TRBJ2-4	NA	CASSYRLAGDRVAKNIQYF	TGTGCCAGCAGCTACCGACTAGCGGGAGACCGGGTAGCCAAAAACATTCAGTACTTC
NA	TRBV5-4	TRBJ2-7	NA	CASSLGIAEAYEQYF	TGTGCCAGCAGCTTGGGAATAGCGGAGGCCTACGAGCAGTACTTC
NA	TRBV6-5	TRBJ1-2	NA	CASRSDRPINYGYTF	TGTGCCAGCAGATCCGACAGGCCCATCAACTATGGCTACACCTTC
NA	TRBV7-6	TRBJ1-5	NA	CASSLQASNQPQHF	TGTGCCAGCAGCCTCCAGGCTTCCAATCAGCCCCAGCATTTT
NA	TRBV6-1	TRBJ2-7	NA	CASSPQGLEQYF	TGTGCCAGCAGTCCCCAGGGGCTCGAGCAGTACTTC
NA	TRBV29-1	TRBJ1-1	NA	CSFRSGQGRTEAFF	TGCAGCTTTCGGTCTGGGCAGGGAAGGACTGAAGCTTTCTTT
NA	TRBV9	TRBJ1-2	NA	CASSVGPRDYGYTF	TGTGCCAGCAGCGTAGGTCCCAGGGATTATGGCTACACCTTC
NA	TRBV9	TRBJ2-1	NA	CASSVDPGSESEQFF	TGTGCCAGCAGCGTAGACCCCGGGAGCGAAAGCGAGCAGTTCTTC
TRBD1	TRBV18	TRBJ1-3	NA	CASSPRQGSSGNTIYF	TGTGCCAGCTCACCACGACAGGGGAGCTCTGGAAACACCATATATTTT
NA	TRBV7-3	TRBJ1-2	NA	CASSLTPDSWYTF	TGTGCCAGCAGCTTAACCCCGGACAGCTGGTACACCTTC
NA	TRBV7-9	TRBJ2-2	NA	CASSLMATGELFF	TGTGCCAGCAGCTTAATGGCCACCGGGGAGCTGTTTTTT
NA	TRBV6-6	TRBJ2-1	NA	CASRGWRDEQFF	TGTGCCAGCAGGGGGTGGCGGGATGAGCAGTTCTTC
TRBD2	TRBV4-1	TRBJ2-2	NA	CASSQESGASGRGELFF	TGCGCCAGCAGCCAAGAGAGTGGGGCTAGCGGGAGAGGGGAGCTGTTTTTT
TRBD1	TRBV6-6	TRBJ2-7	NA	CASTPGQGETYEQYF	TGTGCCAGCACCCCGGGACAGGGAGAAACCTACGAGCAGTACTTC
NA	TRBV9	TRBJ1-5	NA	CASSVGPDSNQPQHF	TGTGCCAGCAGCGTAGGTCCGGACAGTAATCAGCCCCAGCATTTT
TRBD2	TRBV7-7	TRBJ2-1	NA	CASSFREGGEQFF	TGTGCTAGCAGCTTCCGGGAGGGAGGTGAGCAGTTCTTC
TRBD2	TRBV30	TRBJ2-1	NA	CAWSFSRTSGYNEQFF	TGTGCCTGGAGTTTCTCCCGGACTAGCGGCTACAATGAGCAGTTCTTC
TRBD1	TRBV7-8	TRBJ2-2	few	CASSSQGTGELFF	TGTGCCAGCAGCTCACAGGGGACCGGGGAGCTGTTTTTT
TRBD2	TRBV30	TRBJ2-1	few	CAWRERLAKYHNEQFF	TGTGCCTGGAGAGAGAGACTAGCAAAATACCACAATGAGCAGTTCTTC
TRBD1	TRBV28	TRBJ2-5	NA	CASTLAGTAQETQYF	TGTGCCAGCACCCTCGCCGGGACAGCACAAGAGACCCAGTACTTC
TRBD2	TRBV30	TRBJ2-3	NA	CAWSVGLAGEVTQYF	TGTGCCTGGAGTGTTGGGTTGGCGGGAGAGGTTACGCAGTATTTT
TRBD2	TRBV7-6	TRBJ2-1	NA	CASSFGTSGNDEQFF	TGTGCCAGCAGCTTTGGGACTAGCGGGAACGATGAGCAGTTCTTC
NA	TRBV6-5	TRBJ2-5	once	CASHYLETQYF	TGTGCCAGCCACTATCTAGAGACCCAGTACTTC
TRBD2	TRBV29-1	TRBJ2-3	once	CSGGEAGADTQYF	TGCAGCGGGGGGGAAGCGGGAGCAGATACGCAGTATTTT
TRBD1	TRBV7-9	TRBJ2-7	NA	CASSFADRVNIYEQYF	TGTGCCAGCAGCTTTGCGGACAGGGTGAATATCTACGAGCAGTACTTC
TRBD2	TRBV4-3	TRBJ2-2	NA	CASSQDFSGGRARNTGELFF	TGCGCCAGCAGCCAAGATTTCAGTGGCGGGAGGGCCCGGAACACCGGGGAGCTGTTTTTT